Below, 15 T cell receptor beta chains from the same sample are listed, as sequenced in a study of vaccination and CD4 T cells after COVID-19. Sequencing of cultured CD4+ T cell DNA used the Oncomine TCR Beta short-read assay. MiXCR, applied by TCRdb to the PCR reads, yields one record per CDR3 protein. This table holds 20,000 to 30,000 distinct CDR3 sequences, 55% to 70% found once. For these receptors, no antigen is known. The treatment was: roughly nine-day PBMC culture with coronavirus spike peptide pools or control peptides (ViraFEST assay). The sample taken for sequencing was CD4+ T cells from blood, cultured in vitro. These receptors were obtained from a human donor who had recovered from COVID-19.

The chain combines TRBV20-1 with TRBJ2-1, with 8 bases lining up with TRBD2. The CDR3 covers 14 residues. Germline CDR1 reads DFQATT; CDR2 reads SNEGSKA (reference sequence). The trim removed 0 bases at V and 7 bases at J, leaving 5 bases unmatched. The CDR3 bases are TGCAGTGCTAGAGATCTAGCGGGTTTAAATGAGCAGTTCTTC. It yields the protein CSARDLAGLNEQFF.

The sample holds a few counts of this clonotype. V gene TRBV20-1 combines with J gene TRBJ1-5; D is uncertain. The V gene's germline CDR1 is DFQATT and CDR2 SNEGSKA (reference sequence). CDR3 length: 12 amino acids. Trimming took off 3 bases at V and 3 bases at J, with 6 bases between the two ends. This CDR3 is CSASPPNQPQHF. The CDR3 DNA follows: TGCAGTGCTAGCCCGCCCAATCAGCCCCAGCATTTT.

This chain links TRBV20-1 with TRBJ1-1; 7 bases match TRBD1. V lost 6 bases to trimming and J lost 5 bases; unmatched junction nucleotides: 9. The CDR3 length is 13 residues. The germline CDR1 and CDR2 sequences are DFQATT and SNEGSKA (reference sequence). The CDR3 loop is CSARSGGETEAFF. The CDR3 DNA reads TGCAGTGCCCGATCAGGGGGGGAAACTGAAGCTTTCTTT.

The rearrangement links TRBV6-2 or TRBV6-3 to TRBJ2-7, with 8 bases lining up with TRBD1. This CDR3 spans 12 amino acids. V lost 4 bases and J lost 6; bases outside the gene matches: 2. Germline CDR1 reads MNHEY; CDR2 reads SVGEGT. The CDR3 loop reads CASSWGTGEQYF. The DNA of the CDR3 is TGTGCCAGCAGTTGGGGGACAGGCGAGCAGTACTTC.

This clonotype was counted a single time. The chain combines TRBV7-3 with TRBJ2-5; D is perhaps TRBD1 or TRBD2 (5 bases each). Germline V lookup: CDR1 SGHTA, CDR2 FQGTGA. This CDR3 has 15 amino acids. Trimming stripped 4 bases from V and 2 bases from J, with 14 bases between. CDR3 sequence reads: CASSSGRGIQETQYF. Written as DNA, the CDR3 is TGTGCCAGCAGCTCGGGACGAGGCATTCAAGAGACCCAGTACTTC.

For this clonotype: Mismatch with germline at one junction end may stem from a read error. The chain joins TRBV7-9 to TRBJ1-6, with D possibly TRBD1 on 5 matching bases. In germline, CDR1 is SEHNR, CDR2 FQNEAQ (reference sequence). This CDR3 is 17 amino acids long. CDR3 bases: TGTGCCGGCAGCTTACGAGGGGCAAGCTCCTATAATTCACCCCTCCACTTT. This codes for CAGSLRGASSYNSPLHF.

The V call is TRBV30, the J call TRBJ2-1; 14 bases align to TRBD2. Germline V CDR1 and CDR2: GTSNPN, SVGIG (reference sequence). This CDR3 has 14 residues. J was trimmed by 6 bases and V by 7 bases; bases with no gene match: 5. The CDR3 bases are TGTGCCTCATCGACTAGCGGGAGGGCCAATGAGCAGTTCTTC. It translates to CASSTSGRANEQFF.

The sample holds a few counts of this clonotype. The chain has TRBV20-1 and TRBJ1-4; 10 bases agree with TRBD1. The CDR3 contains 15 residues. The V segment lost 3 bases and the J segment 5 bases; nucleotides outside the gene matches: 6. Per germline, CDR1 DFQATT and CDR2 SNEGSKA (reference sequence). The CDR3 bases are TGCAGTGCTAGGGGGGGACAGGGGCGCAATGAAAAACTGTTTTTT. This codes for CSARGGQGRNEKLFF.

This clonotype turned up a few times. CDR3 region: CASSYRESNQPQHF. The DNA of the CDR3 is TGTGCCAGCAGTTACCGGGAGAGCAATCAGCCCCAGCATTTT. J is TRBJ1-5 and V is TRBV6-5; D not certain. This CDR3 is built from 14 residues. Germline CDR1 MNHEY, CDR2 SVGAGI. The V end lost 2 bases, the J end lost 1 base, and 6 bases lay between the germline ends.

The chain couples TRBV6-1 to TRBJ2-7; tentatively, D is TRBD1 or TRBD2 (5 bases each). CDR3 length: 15 amino acids. CDR1 and CDR2 (germline): MNHNS, SASEGT. V dropped 5 bases and J dropped 4 bases, with 18 bases sitting between them. The CDR3 loop is CASSTAGSFSYEQYF. As DNA, the CDR3 is TGTGCCAGCAGTACAGCAGGGAGCTTTAGTTACGAGCAGTACTTC.

The gene calls are TRBV7-2 and TRBJ2-3; D unresolved. Germline CDR1 and CDR2: SGHTA and FQGNSA. Trimming took off 1 base at V and 10 bases at J, with 12 bases between the two ends. This CDR3 region has 13 residues. Here the CDR3 reads CASSLDGLLAQYF. The CDR3 DNA sequence: TGTGCCAGCAGCTTAGACGGGTTACTGGCGCAGTATTTT.

The chain couples TRBV30 to TRBJ1-2; D gene uncertain. Trimming took off 5 bases at V and 0 bases at J, with 10 bases between the two ends. The CDR3 runs to 13 residues. CDR1 GTSNPN and CDR2 SVGIG come from the germline V gene (reference sequence). CDR3 sequence: CAWGGRPNYGYTF. The CDR3 DNA reads as TGTGCCTGGGGAGGACGGCCTAACTATGGCTACACCTTC.

This clonotype was picked up one time. The V gene is TRBV20-1, the J gene TRBJ1-4; D is unclear. Germline V gene data show CDR1 as DFQATT and CDR2 as SNEGSKA (reference sequence). There are 13 residues in the CDR3. Trimming took 4 bases from V and 0 from J, leaving 6 bases between them. CDR3 nucleotides: TGCAGTGCTAACACAGCAACTAATGAAAAACTGTTTTTT. Amino acids: CSANTATNEKLFF.

The chain is built from TRBV25-1 and TRBJ2-1; TRBD2 is a possible D gene (6 bases). Trimming left V 5 bases short and J 0 bases short, with 11 bases between. The CDR3 covers 15 residues. Germline CDR1 and CDR2: MGHDK and SYGVNS. The chain's CDR3 is CASSPGLLSYNEQFF. CDR3 nucleotides: TGTGCCAGCAGTCCGGGACTTCTCTCCTACAATGAGCAGTTCTTC.

The chain uses TRBV5-5 and TRBJ2-6; 10 bases fit TRBD1. Germline CDR1 and CDR2: SGHKS and YYEKEE (reference sequence). Germline trimming cut 4 bases from V and 3 bases from J; bases unmatched to any gene: 7. The CDR3 contains 17 residues. The CDR3 bases are TGTGCCAGCAGCATAGGGACAGGGGTCGATGGGGCCAACGTCCTGACTTTC. Its translation: CASSIGTGVDGANVLTF.